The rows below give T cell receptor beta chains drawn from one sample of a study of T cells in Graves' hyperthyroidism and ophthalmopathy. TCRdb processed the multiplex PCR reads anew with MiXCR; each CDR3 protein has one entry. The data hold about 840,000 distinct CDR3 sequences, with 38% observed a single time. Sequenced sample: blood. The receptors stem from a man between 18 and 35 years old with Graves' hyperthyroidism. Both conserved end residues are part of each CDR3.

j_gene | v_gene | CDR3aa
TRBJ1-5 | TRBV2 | CASSETRSNQPQHF
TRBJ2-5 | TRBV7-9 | CASRRTGSQETQYF
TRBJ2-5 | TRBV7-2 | CASSFVSYQETQYF
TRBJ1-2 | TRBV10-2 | CASSEAGAYGYTF
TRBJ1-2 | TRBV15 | CATSRDPAANYGYTF
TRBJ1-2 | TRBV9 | CASSVESSPGDSYGYTF
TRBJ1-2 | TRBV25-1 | CASSLQGTLGYTF
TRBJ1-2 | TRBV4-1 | CASSHRTAGYGYTF
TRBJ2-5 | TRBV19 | CASQRGAETQYF
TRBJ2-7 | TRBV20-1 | CSAASGAQLYEQYF
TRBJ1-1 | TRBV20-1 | CSARDGWGNQRAFF
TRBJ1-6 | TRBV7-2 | CASSRRGTDNSPLHF
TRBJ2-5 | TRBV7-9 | CASSLALAGVMRETQYF
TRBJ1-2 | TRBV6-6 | CASSPRQINYGYTF
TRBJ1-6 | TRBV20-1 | CSARTGGESPLHF
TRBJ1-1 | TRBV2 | CASTRTGNTEAFF
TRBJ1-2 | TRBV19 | CASKQGGNYGYTF
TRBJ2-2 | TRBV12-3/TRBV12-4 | CATSWEEELFF
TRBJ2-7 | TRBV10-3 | CAISEGRPEQYF
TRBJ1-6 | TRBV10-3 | CAIGQGNSPLHF
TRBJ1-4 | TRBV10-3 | CAISERELFF